This T cell receptor beta chain was obtained from a study of cytomegalovirus exposure and HLA in healthy donors. Primers: 60 Vbeta forward and 13 Jbeta reverse. Profiling relied on immunoSEQ multiplex PCR, and the TCRdb table lists in-frame clones only, not all of them. The sample yields roughly 100,000 clones, over 80% seen once. The clonotype comes from a man in his late teens or twenties in good health and CMV-seronegative. The sample taken for sequencing was PBMCs.

As DNA, the CDR3 is TGTGCCAGCAGTTCCCCCCCAGGACAGGGTAAAAACTATGGCTACACCTTC. Residues: CASSSPPGQGKNYGYTF. The rearrangement joins TRBV28 to TRBJ1-2, with 8 bases that match TRBD1. The J segment lost 2 bases and the V segment lost 4 bases, leaving 12 bases of the junction unmatched. The CDR3 is made up of 17 amino acids. The germline V gene encodes CDR1 MDHEN and CDR2 SYDVKM.